This T cell receptor beta chain comes out of a study of cytomegalovirus exposure and HLA in healthy donors. Broader study findings: There were 150 to 200 TCR beta chains listed as cytomegalovirus-associated. A later examination showed that TCR association rates differed by HLA locus, with DRB1 most and HLA-C fewest.

CDR1 and CDR2 from the germline V gene are SGDLS and YYNGEE. Trimming removed 0 bases from V and 5 bases from J; junction bases left unmatched: 9. CDR3 length: 17 residues. Primers: 60 Vbeta forward and 13 Jbeta reverse. Sequencing was performed with immunoSEQ multiplex PCR; in TCRdb, only in-frame clones are kept and a portion is missing. The sample yields roughly 150,000 clones, about 81% seen once. As to this clone: The target antigen is unknown.

The TCR was taken from a girl aged 2 to 10 in good health and CMV-seropositive. The sequencing sample was made of PBMCs. V usage is TRBV9 and J usage is TRBJ2-5; 11 nucleotides line up with TRBD2. The CDR3 nucleotides read TGTGCCAGCAGCGTAGGGATAGCGGGAGGGCCCGGGGAGACCCAGTACTTC. This translates into CASSVGIAGGPGETQYF.